The rows below give T cell receptor beta chains drawn from one sample of a study of cytomegalovirus exposure and HLA in healthy donors. The data were produced by immunoSEQ multiplex PCR, yet TCRdb's version contains in-frame clones alone and is incomplete. The sample has around 91,000 clones, roughly 78% seen once. The sequenced material came from PBMCs. The receptor source for this set is a male donor in good health and CMV-seropositive. CDR3s include the opening cysteine and the closing phenylalanine or tryptophan. A D gene is named only where the DNA matches it firmly. The size field is filled for only some rows; it gives once, few, many or a size class.

V gene	J gene	D gene	clone size	CDR3 protein	CDR3 DNA
TRBV2	TRBJ2-1	TRBD2	once	CASRSGGAREQFF	TGTGCCAGCAGGAGCGGGGGGGCCCGTGAGCAGTTCTTC
TRBV5-5	TRBJ2-7	TRBD2	NA	CASRPAGGSNYEQYF	TGTGCCTCTAGGCCAGCGGGGGGATCGAACTACGAGCAGTACTTC
TRBV27	TRBJ1-5	TRBD1	few	CASSPDRGGNQPQHF	TGTGCCAGCAGCCCCGACAGGGGAGGTAATCAGCCCCAGCATTTT
TRBV7-8	TRBJ1-5	TRBD1	NA	CASSANRGNQPQHF	TGTGCCAGCAGCGCGAACAGGGGGAATCAGCCCCAGCATTTT
TRBV2	TRBJ2-7	TRBD2	once	CASRGLAVPYEQYF	TGTGCCAGCAGGGGACTAGCGGTTCCCTACGAGCAGTACTTC
TRBV7-9	TRBJ1-4	NA	NA	CASSPRSGATNEKLFF	TGTGCCAGCAGCCCCCGCTCAGGGGCAACTAATGAAAAACTGTTTTTT
TRBV5-4	TRBJ2-5	TRBD1	NA	CASSHTGVIWEETQYF	TGTGCCAGCAGCCACACAGGGGTAATTTGGGAAGAGACCCAGTACTTC
TRBV19	TRBJ1-4	NA	once	CATKLTGSAYEKLFF	TGTGCCACAAAACTAACCGGGAGCGCCTATGAAAAACTGTTTTTT
TRBV30	TRBJ2-2	TRBD2	NA	CAREVFPHTGEPFF	TGTGCCCGGGAGGTTTTTCCACACACCGGGGAGCCGTTTTTT
TRBV20-1	TRBJ2-3	NA	NA	CSASPGDTQYF	TGCAGTGCCTCACCGGGGGATACGCAGTATTTT
TRBV5-1	TRBJ2-7	TRBD1	NA	CASSRTGGYHEQYF	TGCGCCAGCAGTCGGACAGGGGGCTACCACGAGCAGTACTTC
TRBV28	TRBJ1-2	NA	NA	CASSPTFDYGYTF	TGTGCCAGCAGCCCCACTTTTGACTATGGCTACACCTTC
TRBV27	TRBJ1-6	NA	NA	CATSRSSSNNSPLHF	TGTGCCACATCCCGTAGCAGCTCTAATAATTCACCCCTCCACTTT
TRBV7-6	TRBJ2-7	NA	NA	CASSGSGRDEQYF	TGTGCCAGCAGCGGCTCGGGCAGGGACGAGCAGTACTTC
TRBV7-8	TRBJ2-7	NA	NA	CASSLLNTGIYEQYF	TGTGCCAGCAGCCTCCTCAATACAGGGATTTACGAGCAGTACTTC
TRBV18	TRBJ1-6	TRBD1	NA	CASSRTGDNSPLHF	TGTGCCAGCTCACGGACAGGAGATAATTCACCCCTCCACTTT
TRBV28	TRBJ1-1	TRBD1	NA	CATQGAGLALEGTEAFF	TGTGCCACCCAGGGGGCAGGGTTGGCTCTCGAGGGCACTGAAGCTTTCTTT
TRBV19	TRBJ2-7	NA	NA	CASSISTGSNYEQYF	TGTGCCAGTAGTATTAGTACAGGGTCTAACTACGAGCAGTACTTC
TRBV7-9	TRBJ2-5	NA	NA	CASSVPLGLAAETQYF	TGTGCCAGCAGCGTCCCGTTGGGACTCGCGGCAGAGACCCAGTACTTC
TRBV7-9	TRBJ1-2	TRBD1	NA	CASSLGQATNYGYTF	TGTGCCAGCAGTTTGGGACAGGCCACTAACTATGGCTACACCTTC
TRBV4-1	TRBJ2-7	NA	NA	CASSQVGASYEQYF	TGCGCCAGCAGCCAAGTAGGGGCGTCCTACGAGCAGTACTTC
TRBV6-4	TRBJ2-3	NA	NA	CASSAGTSDTQYF	TGTGCCAGCAGTGCTGGCACCTCAGATACGCAGTATTTT
TRBV29-1	TRBJ1-2	NA	NA	CSVAYRANYGYTF	TGCAGCGTCGCTTACAGGGCCAACTATGGCTACACCTTC
TRBV28	TRBJ2-7	TRBD1	NA	CASSLSKGQGIDEQYF	TGTGCCAGCAGTCTGTCTAAGGGACAGGGGATCGACGAGCAGTACTTC
TRBV28	TRBJ2-5	TRBD1	once	CASSFAGGTDQETQYF	TGTGCCAGCAGTTTCGCAGGGGGAACCGACCAAGAGACCCAGTACTTC
TRBV4-1	TRBJ1-1	TRBD1	NA	CASSLRQGESTEAFF	TGCGCCAGCAGCCTCCGACAGGGGGAGAGCACTGAAGCTTTCTTT
TRBV7-9	TRBJ2-7	TRBD2	NA	CASGAGVDEQYF	TGTGCCAGCGGCGCGGGGGTGGATGAGCAGTACTTC
TRBV7-8	TRBJ2-1	NA	NA	CASSRDFSSYNEQFF	TGTGCCAGCAGCCGGGACTTTAGCTCCTACAATGAGCAGTTCTTC
TRBV5-1	TRBJ1-1	NA	NA	CASRSDSRSMNTEAFF	TGCGCCAGCAGGAGTGACAGCCGTTCCATGAACACTGAAGCTTTCTTT
TRBV7-6	TRBJ2-5	NA	NA	CASSRGLGETQYF	TGTGCCAGCAGCCGGGGTCTTGGGGAGACCCAGTACTTC
TRBV7-8	TRBJ2-7	TRBD2	NA	CASSLVEGGLADHEQYF	TGTGCCAGCAGCTTAGTTGAGGGTGGACTAGCTGACCACGAGCAGTACTTC
TRBV28	TRBJ2-7	NA	NA	CASSSSGLSSYEQYF	TGTGCCAGCAGTTCCTCGGGTCTTTCGTCCTACGAGCAGTACTTC
TRBV5-1	TRBJ1-2	NA	NA	CASSLEGYGYTF	TGCGCCAGCAGCTTAGAGGGTTATGGCTACACCTTC
TRBV5-1	TRBJ2-7	TRBD1	NA	CASRLARTSGQTIYEQYF	TGCGCCAGCAGGTTAGCTCGGACATCGGGACAGACCATATACGAGCAGTACTTC
TRBV6-1	TRBJ1-2	NA	once	CASSESWGRDYGYTF	TGTGCCAGCAGTGAATCGTGGGGCAGGGACTATGGCTACACCTTC
TRBV30	TRBJ1-2	NA	NA	CAWNPGTGGYGYTF	TGTGCCTGGAATCCGGGTACAGGTGGCTATGGCTACACCTTC
TRBV28	TRBJ1-5	TRBD1	NA	CASSLRQGLQPQHF	TGTGCCAGCAGTCTCAGACAGGGTCTACAGCCCCAGCATTTT
TRBV10-1	TRBJ1-6	TRBD1	NA	CASSEVPGTETGFRNSPLHF	TGCGCCAGCAGTGAGGTCCCCGGGACAGAGACGGGGTTTCGGAATTCACCCCTCCACTTT
TRBV11-2	TRBJ1-1	NA	NA	CASSFGLISSEAFF	TGTGCCAGCAGCTTTGGGTTGATTAGCTCTGAAGCTTTCTTT
TRBV25-1	TRBJ2-5	TRBD1	NA	CASSVTGGSQYF	TGTGCCAGCAGTGTGACAGGGGGCAGCCAGTACTTC
TRBV6-1	TRBJ2-1	TRBD2	once	CASCGTSGGYNEQFF	TGTGCCAGCTGTGGGACTAGCGGGGGTTACAATGAGCAGTTCTTC
TRBV28	TRBJ1-1	TRBD1	NA	CASSSTRQGGAKNTEAFF	TGTGCCAGCAGTTCCACCCGACAGGGGGGGGCGAAGAACACTGAAGCTTTCTTT
TRBV27	TRBJ2-7	NA	NA	CASSFAEHYEQYF	TGTGCCAGCAGTTTCGCGGAACACTACGAGCAGTACTTC
TRBV30	TRBJ2-2	NA	few	CAWSVLAGELFF	TGTGCCTGGAGTGTCCTAGCCGGGGAGCTGTTTTTT
TRBV28	TRBJ2-7	NA	once	CASSPSSYTTTYEQYF	TGTGCCAGCAGTCCGTCATCTTACACAACAACCTACGAGCAGTACTTC
TRBV29-1	TRBJ2-7	TRBD1	NA	CSVEGQRPYEQYF	TGCAGCGTTGAGGGACAGCGCCCCTACGAGCAGTACTTC
TRBV7-9	TRBJ2-3	TRBD2	NA	CASSSFTSGSFPDTQYF	TGTGCCAGCAGCTCTTTTACTAGCGGGAGTTTCCCAGATACGCAGTATTTT
TRBV5-1	TRBJ2-7	TRBD2	NA	CASSEGLAEPPYEQYF	TGCGCCAGCAGCGAAGGACTAGCGGAGCCTCCTTACGAGCAGTACTTC
TRBV11-2	TRBJ2-7	TRBD1	few	CASSLSRGLYEQYF	TGTGCCAGCAGCTTAAGTAGGGGGCTATACGAGCAGTACTTC
TRBV2	TRBJ2-7	TRBD2	NA	CASSPRLAGALEQYF	TGTGCCAGCAGTCCTCGACTAGCGGGAGCTCTCGAGCAGTACTTC
TRBV7-2	TRBJ2-7	TRBD1	NA	CASSLILGDRGPYEQYF	TGTGCCAGCAGCTTAATTTTGGGGGACAGGGGCCCCTACGAGCAGTACTTC
TRBV12-5	TRBJ2-3	TRBD2	few	CASGRPGLAGVTDTQYF	TGTGCTAGTGGACGCCCTGGACTAGCGGGGGTGACAGATACGCAGTATTTT
TRBV27	TRBJ2-3	NA	NA	CASSLASGGPDTQYF	TGTGCCAGCAGTTTGGCCTCGGGGGGCCCTGATACGCAGTATTTT
TRBV2	TRBJ1-5	TRBD1	NA	CASSGFRGQGYQPQHF	TGTGCCAGCAGTGGGTTCAGGGGACAGGGGTATCAGCCCCAGCATTTT
TRBV6-4	TRBJ1-6	TRBD1	few	CASSDLGTGLSPLHF	TGTGCCAGCAGTGACTTGGGGACAGGGCTTTCACCCCTCCACTTT
TRBV5-1	TRBJ2-1	TRBD2	NA	CASSLASSGTYNEQFF	TGCGCCAGCAGCTTGGCCTCTAGCGGGACCTACAATGAGCAGTTCTTC
TRBV27	TRBJ2-3	NA	once	CASSFGQGTDTQYF	TGTGCCAGCAGTTTCGGGCAGGGAACAGATACGCAGTATTTT
TRBV29-1	TRBJ2-7	TRBD1	NA	CSVGSGQGNEQYF	TGCAGCGTTGGATCGGGACAGGGGAACGAGCAGTACTTC
TRBV5-6	TRBJ1-2	TRBD1	once	CASSQERTGGGYGYTF	TGTGCCAGCAGCCAAGAAAGGACAGGGGGAGGCTATGGCTACACCTTC